Listed below are T cell receptor beta chains from one sample, sequenced in a study of naive and memory T cell subsets. In TCRdb, the UMI-ligation and nested PCR reads were re-called with MiXCR into one record per CDR3 protein. The repertoire consists of 85,000 or so distinct CDR3 sequences, with about 9.9% occurring once and the leading ten covering 1.2%. The sequencing sample was made of naive CD8+ T cells from blood. The source is a human donor in good health. The CDR3 runs from the conserved cysteine through the conserved F or W. For some rows the clone size is stated as once, few or many, or as a class when expanded; others skip it.

V gene: TRBV5-4
clone size: many
CDR3 protein: CASSYTSGSPYEQYF

V gene: TRBV12-3/TRBV12-4
clone size: many
CDR3 protein: CASSLAVFGQGDIGYTF

V gene: TRBV28
clone size: few
CDR3 protein: CASRALTGTDYEQYF

V gene: TRBV10-3
clone size: few
CDR3 protein: CAISVIIGQGAYEQYF

V gene: TRBV25-1
clone size: many
CDR3 protein: CASSEYRYASEQYF

V gene: TRBV6-2/TRBV6-3
clone size: few
CDR3 protein: CASSYSSLGTGTQYF

V gene: TRBV5-1
clone size: few
CDR3 protein: CASSLAGTANTGELFF

V gene: TRBV7-8
clone size: NA
CDR3 protein: CASSSGWTGGKGQYF

V gene: TRBV29-1
clone size: many
CDR3 protein: CSVGDSTDTQYF

V gene: TRBV3-1
clone size: NA
CDR3 protein: CASSHLDRVTDGYTF

V gene: TRBV4-1
clone size: many
CDR3 protein: CASSQVSGSSYNEQFF

V gene: TRBV2
clone size: many
CDR3 protein: CASRGISSTDTQYF

V gene: TRBV7-9
clone size: many
CDR3 protein: CATPGTGVDNEQFF

V gene: TRBV20-1
clone size: NA
CDR3 protein: CSGRKTTGGDTQYF

V gene: TRBV20-1
clone size: many
CDR3 protein: CSASGLAGGWEQFF

V gene: TRBV25-1
clone size: many
CDR3 protein: CASSPRTGGGIQYF

V gene: TRBV9
clone size: many
CDR3 protein: CASTYRAFVSGANVLTF

V gene: TRBV7-9
clone size: few
CDR3 protein: CASSSDRGGKSPLHF

V gene: TRBV5-6
clone size: few
CDR3 protein: CASSYRVGSYEQYF

V gene: TRBV7-9
clone size: NA
CDR3 protein: CASSLSGTLDYGYTF

V gene: TRBV12-3/TRBV12-4
clone size: NA
CDR3 protein: CASNEGGMYNEQFF

V gene: TRBV29-1
clone size: once
CDR3 protein: CSGDRANTEAFF

V gene: TRBV20-1
clone size: few
CDR3 protein: CSAQTPGTHSPYEQYF

V gene: TRBV10-3
clone size: NA
CDR3 protein: CAINRDRATDTQYF

V gene: TRBV2
clone size: NA
CDR3 protein: CASSEDAGQGFYEQYF

V gene: TRBV7-9
clone size: NA
CDR3 protein: CASSVLAGGDTYEQYF

V gene: TRBV4-1
clone size: NA
CDR3 protein: CASSQEILAGGPGSTDTQYF

V gene: TRBV20-1
clone size: few
CDR3 protein: CGFPDGSYEQYF